One and the same sample provided the 24 T cell receptor beta chains below, sequenced in a study of immune cell composition in non-small cell lung cancer. This table comes from immunoSEQ multiplex PCR, and its TCRdb copy is limited to in-frame clones, with some not included. The sample contains under 9,000 clones, about two thirds of which appear only once. Normal lung was sampled as far from the tumour as possible, at least 3 cm. Sequenced material: non-adjacent lung tissue. These receptors were taken from a human donor with non-small cell lung cancer.

Only one count was recorded for this clone. V is TRBV25-1 and J is TRBJ2-5, with 11 bases matching TRBD1. The DNA end favors TRBJ2-7, so the J call may be wrong. The CDR3 extends over 16 amino acids. Per germline, CDR1 MGHDK and CDR2 SYGVNS. CDR3 nucleotide sequence: TGTGCCAGCAGTATCCCCGGGACAGGGGGGCTATACGAGCAGTACTTC. Translated, it gives CASSIPGTGGLYEQYF.

This clone was counted between two and nine times. For the CDR3, the DNA is TGTGCCAGCAGCCCAGTGGCGCACAGGGGTAACCACGAGCAGTACTTC. Translated: CASSPVAHRGNHEQYF. The chain uses TRBV7-8 and TRBJ2-7, with 7 nucleotides matching TRBD1. The CDR3 is 16 residues long. Germline V gene data show CDR1 as SGHVS and CDR2 as FQNEAQ. The junction had 15 bases not matched to a gene; V was cut back by 5 bases and J by 5 bases. Filled out from reference TRBV7-8 and TRBJ2-7, the complete variable domain reads GAGVSQSPRYKVAKRGQDVALRCDPISGHVSLFWYQQALGQGPEFLTYFQNEAQLDKSGLPSDRFFAERPEGSVSTLKIQRTQQEDSAVYLCASSPVAHRGNHEQYFGPGTRLTVT.

This rearrangement joins TRBV12-5 to TRBJ2-3, with 7 bases lining up with TRBD2. V lost 1 base to trimming and J lost 4 bases; unmatched junction nucleotides: 2. Germline V gives CDR1 LGHNT, CDR2 FRNRAP. There are 14 residues in the CDR3. The CDR3 here is CASGLARGADTQYF. The CDR3 nucleotides read TGTGCTAGTGGTTTGGCTCGGGGGGCAGATACGCAGTATTTT.

The chain couples TRBV13 to TRBJ1-1; 7 nucleotides agree with TRBD1. The CDR3 has 14 amino acids. Trimming removed 5 bases from V and 4 bases from J; junction bases left unmatched: 7. CDR1 and CDR2 (germline): PRHDT, FYEKMQ (reference sequence). The CDR3, as DNA: TGTGCCAGCAGCCCCTTGACAGGGTTCACTGAAGCTTTCTTT. Translation: CASSPLTGFTEAFF.

The V call is TRBV6-5, the J call TRBJ2-2; 7 bases align to TRBD1. This CDR3 region has 15 residues. Germline-derived CDR1 and CDR2 are MNHEY and SVGAGI. The junction had 8 bases not matched to a gene; V was cut back by 5 bases and J by 5 bases. The CDR3: CASSRTGTATGELFF. CDR3 nucleotide sequence: TGTGCCAGCAGTCGGACCGGGACAGCTACCGGGGAGCTGTTTTTT.

In this sample, this clone turned up once. V gene TRBV7-9 combines with J gene TRBJ2-3; 7 bases map to TRBD2. The CDR3 extends over 16 amino acids. Losses at the gene ends were 4 bases for V and 0 bases for J; bases not matched to a gene: 7. Germline V gene lookup returns CDR1 SEHNR and CDR2 FQNEAQ (reference sequence). Here the CDR3 DNA reads TGTGCCAGCAGCTCCGGGACTATGTTTAGCACAGATACGCAGTATTTT. It yields the protein CASSSGTMFSTDTQYF. The full variable domain, completed using reference TRBV7-9 and TRBJ2-3, is DTGVSQNPRHKITKRGQNVTFRCDPISEHNRLYWYRQTLGQGPEFLTYFQNEAQLEKSRLLSDRFSAERPKGSFSTLEIQRTEQGDSAMYLCASSSGTMFSTDTQYFGPGTRLTVL.

The genes are TRBV11-2 and TRBJ2-1; D not resolved. V was cut by 7 bases and J by 0 bases, with 7 bases left in between. The CDR3 has 13 amino acids. Germline V gene data show CDR1 as SGHAT and CDR2 as FQNNGV. The CDR3 sequence: CASTPSSYNEQFF. CDR3 sequence (DNA): TGTGCCAGCACCCCCAGCTCCTACAATGAGCAGTTCTTC.

The V call is TRBV2, the J call TRBJ1-5, with 8 bases fitting TRBD1. CDR1 SNHLY and CDR2 FYNNEI come from the germline V gene. J lost 1 base, V lost 4 bases, and 3 bases had no gene match. The CDR3 consists of 15 residues. The CDR3 region has the DNA TGTGCCAGCAGTGTAAACAGGGGGAGCAATCAGCCCCAGCATTTT. Its translation: CASSVNRGSNQPQHF.

V and J are TRBV18 and TRBJ1-1; the match to TRBD1 covers 7 bases. Germline loops: CDR1 KGHSH, CDR2 LQKENI. CDR3 length: 15 residues. V trimming: 2 bases; J trimming: 0 bases; junction bases outside the gene matches: 3. Here the CDR3 DNA reads TGTGCCAGCTCACCAACAGGGGAAATGAACACTGAAGCTTTCTTT. Its protein product is CASSPTGEMNTEAFF. Full variable domain (outside the CDR3, taken from reference TRBV18 and TRBJ1-1): NAGVMQNPRHLVRRRGQEARLRCSPMKGHSHVYWYRQLPEEGLKFMVYLQKENIIDESGMPKERFSAEFPKEGPSILRIQQVVRGDSAAYFCASSPTGEMNTEAFFGQGTRLTVV.

This chain connects TRBV7-8 to TRBJ2-3, with 8 bases identical to TRBD2. The CDR3 runs 15 residues. J was trimmed by 4 bases and V by 5 bases; bases with no gene match: 8. Germline V CDR1 and CDR2: SGHVS, FQNEAQ. CDR3: CASSPTAGEADTQYF. The DNA of the CDR3 is TGTGCCAGCAGCCCAACAGCGGGGGAAGCAGATACGCAGTATTTT.

The chain combines TRBV19 with TRBJ2-2; TRBD2 is a possible D gene (6 bases). This CDR3 contains 16 residues. Germline V gene sequence: CDR1 LNHDA, CDR2 SQIVND (reference sequence). V lost 1 base, J lost 3 bases, and 12 bases lay in between. The CDR3 reads CASSIVGGWDTGELFF. Written as DNA, the CDR3 is TGTGCCAGTAGTATAGTGGGGGGATGGGACACCGGGGAGCTGTTTTTT.

This chain connects TRBV5-6 to TRBJ2-2; no reliable D call. V was cut by 5 bases and J by 6 bases, with 14 bases left in between. The CDR3 loop spans 14 amino acids. CDR1 and CDR2 from the germline V gene are SGHDT and YYEEEE. CDR3: CASRPPLDSGELFF. In nucleotides, the CDR3 is TGTGCCAGCAGGCCCCCGCTAGATTCCGGGGAGCTGTTTTTT.

This clone has just a few counts. The V and J genes are TRBV9 and TRBJ1-3; no definite D call. CDR3 length equals 15 residues. Trimming took 0 bases from V and 4 from J, leaving 11 bases between them. The germline V gene encodes CDR1 SGDLS and CDR2 YYNGEE. CDR3 sequence: CASSVASGIGNTIYF. CDR3 nucleotides: TGTGCCAGCAGCGTAGCTAGCGGTATAGGAAACACCATATATTTT.

The genes are TRBV27 and TRBJ2-3, with 11 bases identical to TRBD2. There are 18 residues in the CDR3. Germline values: CDR1 MNHEY, CDR2 SMNVEV (reference sequence). J gave up 9 bases and V 3 bases, and 17 bases lay outside the gene matches. The CDR3 is CASSLRVGLAGGLRTQYF. The CDR3 DNA sequence: TGTGCCAGCAGTTTGAGGGTTGGTCTAGCGGGGGGTCTTAGGACGCAGTATTTT.

The rearrangement links TRBV7-8 to TRBJ1-5; possibly TRBD1 for D (5 bases). Per the germline V gene, CDR1 is SGHVS and CDR2 is FQNEAQ. Trimming left V 4 bases short and J 3 bases short, with 7 bases between. The CDR3 has 13 amino acids. The CDR3 region is CASSWGLNQPQHF. CDR3 DNA: TGTGCCAGCAGCTGGGGCCTCAATCAGCCCCAGCATTTT.

The chain couples TRBV19 to TRBJ1-2; a possible D gene is TRBD1 (5 bases). This CDR3 comprises 15 residues. Trimming removed 9 bases from V and 4 bases from J, with 21 bases in between. Germline V CDR1 and CDR2: LNHDA, SQIVND (reference sequence). The CDR3 sequence is CASLKADGGSYGYTF. Written as DNA, the CDR3 is TGTGCCAGCCTCAAAGCAGACGGGGGAAGCTATGGCTACACCTTC.

The rearrangement links TRBV25-1 to TRBJ2-7, with 11 nucleotides matching TRBD1. There are 16 residues in the CDR3. The junction had 10 bases not matched to a gene; V was cut back by 5 bases and J by 4 bases. The germline gives CDR1 MGHDK, CDR2 SYGVNS. This CDR3 is CASSIPGTGGLYEQYF. The CDR3 DNA sequence: TGTGCCAGCAGTATCCCCGGGACAGGGGGGCTATACGAGCAGTACTTC.

This clone is medium-sized. The chain carries TRBV14 and TRBJ2-2; weak D call: TRBD2 (5 bases). Germline CDR1 and CDR2: SGHDN and FVKESK. The germline V and J ends were trimmed by 4 bases and 4 bases, with 7 bases remaining between them. CDR3 length equals 13 residues. The CDR3 sequence is CASSPLGTGELFF. DNA for the CDR3: TGTGCCAGCAGCCCACTAGGCACCGGGGAGCTGTTTTTT. The variable domain in full, completed from reference TRBV14 and TRBJ2-2, reads EAGVTQFPSHSVIEKGQTVTLRCDPISGHDNLYWYRRVMGKEIKFLLHFVKESKQDESGMPNNRFLAERTGGTYSTLKVQPAELEDSGVYFCASSPLGTGELFFGEGSRLTVL.

This rearrangement joins TRBV6-5 to TRBJ1-5; D is uncertain. Trimming cost V 5 bases and J 3 bases, with 14 bases left between them. CDR1 MNHEY and CDR2 SVGAGI come from the germline V gene. The CDR3 runs 15 residues. DNA for the CDR3: TGTGCCAGCAGTACGGACCGGAGGTACAATCAGCCCCAGCATTTT. Its protein product is CASSTDRRYNQPQHF.

This clone appeared a few times. The V gene is TRBV25-1, the J gene TRBJ1-5; 7 bases match TRBD1. The junction had 5 bases not matched to a gene; V was cut back by 2 bases and J by 1 base. Per germline, CDR1 MGHDK and CDR2 SYGVNS. The CDR3 loop spans 16 amino acids. The CDR3 reads CASSERGTASNQPQHF. DNA for the CDR3: TGTGCCAGCAGTGAAAGGGGGACAGCGAGCAATCAGCCCCAGCATTTT.

This clone came up once. This CDR3 is CASSSGRKDEKLFF. The CDR3 DNA reads TGCGCCAGCAGCTCGGGAAGGAAGGATGAAAAACTGTTTTTT. The gene calls are TRBV5-1 and TRBJ1-4; D is unclear. The V and J ends lost 3 bases and 6 bases respectively, with 12 bases between them. Germline CDR1 reads SGHRS; CDR2 reads YFSETQ. The CDR3 covers 14 residues.

The chain carries TRBV4-2 and TRBJ1-6; a weak D match, TRBD1 (6 bases). The germline CDR1 and CDR2 sequences are LGHNA and YNFKEQ. The length of the CDR3 is 16 residues. Deletions cut 1 base from V and 5 bases from J, with 12 bases between. The CDR3 sequence is CASSQVWTENNSPLHF. As DNA, the CDR3 is TGTGCCAGCAGCCAAGTATGGACAGAGAATAATTCACCCCTCCACTTT.

The chain employs TRBV18 and TRBJ1-1; D is unclear. The CDR3 covers 13 residues. Looked up from germline, CDR1 is KGHSH and CDR2 is LQKENI. The V gene lost 5 bases and the J gene lost 2 bases, with 9 bases spanning the gap. The CDR3 here is CASSEGRNTEAFF. The CDR3 DNA sequence: TGTGCCAGCTCAGAGGGTCGAAACACTGAAGCTTTCTTT. Drawing the rest from reference TRBV18 and TRBJ1-1, the complete variable domain is NAGVMQNPRHLVRRRGQEARLRCSPMKGHSHVYWYRQLPEEGLKFMVYLQKENIIDESGMPKERFSAEFPKEGPSILRIQQVVRGDSAAYFCASSEGRNTEAFFGQGTRLTVV.

V and J are TRBV5-1 and TRBJ2-2; perhaps TRBD2 as D (5 bases). This CDR3 has 15 residues. In germline, CDR1 is SGHRS, CDR2 YFSETQ. Trimming shortened V by 4 bases and J by 7 bases, and 17 bases separated the two germline ends. CDR3 protein: CASSIRLAQVGELFF. CDR3 DNA sequence: TGCGCCAGCAGCATTAGGTTAGCGCAAGTCGGGGAGCTGTTTTTT.